This T cell receptor (beta chain) was identified in a study of T-cell memory formation after mild COVID-19. General study results and limits: Mostly located in CM and EM were contracting CD4+ clones, with contracting CD8+ clones located in EMRA. Memory sampled before infection contained some responding clones, suggesting cross-reactive memory joined. Clones that got smaller from day 15 to 85 had even CD4/CD8, while clones growing later tipped toward CD4+.

With constant-segment primers, 5'RACE yielded cDNA libraries of TCR alpha and TCR beta that carried sample barcodes and UMIs. TCRdb re-called the 5' RACE reads through MiXCR, storing one row per CDR3 protein. The sample contains 13,000 or so distinct CDR3 sequences, about 14% of which appear only once. This clonotype was seen ten or more times. Antigen unknown. V lost 0 bases and J lost 9, with 11 bases in between. In germline, CDR1 is SGHDN, CDR2 FVKESK. The CDR3 is made up of 13 amino acids. The sequencing input was PBMCs or a T cell subset sorted from them (not recorded which). The chain combines TRBV14 with TRBJ1-2; D gene unclear. The TCR originated in a man younger than 35 who had mild COVID-19 (a few samples of this study predate the infection). Cell type and time point are not known. The CDR3 spells CASSQDRVDRYTF. The DNA for the CDR3 is TGTGCCAGCAGCCAAGATCGTGTGGATCGCTACACCTTC.